This T cell receptor beta chain was sequenced for a study of blood T cell repertoires in COVID-19. Study overall: Samples came from the United States, Italy and Spain, spanning acute and convalescent COVID-19. The cDNA or gDNA used as material had been derived from T cells, B-cell-depleted T cells, or PBMCs.

This CDR3 is 13 amino acids long. The V gene lost 0 bases and the J gene lost 3 bases, with 6 bases spanning the gap. Germline-derived CDR1 and CDR2 are SGHDT and YYEEEE. Original handling: Amplification of reference gene primers was used by the study to estimate nucleated cell counts. Generated by immunoSEQ multiplex PCR, the TCRdb table keeps only in-frame clones and is missing some. V, J and clone size are taken as reported in that table, and D and trimming were inferred from the DNA itself. The repertoire holds about 190,000 clones, with 80% to 90% as singletons. About this clone: This sample also contains other DNA sequences that code for the same CDR3.

This TCR derives from a human donor in a cohort sampled during active COVID-19. The specimen was peripheral blood. The chain recombines TRBV5-6 with TRBJ1-2, with D perhaps TRBD1 (6 bases). CDR3 sequence: CASSLDRDYGYTF. The CDR3 DNA is TGTGCCAGCAGCTTGGACAGGGACTATGGCTACACCTTC. The full variable domain, its missing parts supplied by reference TRBV5-6 and TRBJ1-2, is DAGVTQSPTHLIKTRGQQVTLRCSPKSGHDTVSWYQQALGQGPQFIFQYYEEEERQRGNFPDRFSGHQFPNYSSELNVNALLLGDSALYLCASSLDRDYGYTFGSGTRLTVV.